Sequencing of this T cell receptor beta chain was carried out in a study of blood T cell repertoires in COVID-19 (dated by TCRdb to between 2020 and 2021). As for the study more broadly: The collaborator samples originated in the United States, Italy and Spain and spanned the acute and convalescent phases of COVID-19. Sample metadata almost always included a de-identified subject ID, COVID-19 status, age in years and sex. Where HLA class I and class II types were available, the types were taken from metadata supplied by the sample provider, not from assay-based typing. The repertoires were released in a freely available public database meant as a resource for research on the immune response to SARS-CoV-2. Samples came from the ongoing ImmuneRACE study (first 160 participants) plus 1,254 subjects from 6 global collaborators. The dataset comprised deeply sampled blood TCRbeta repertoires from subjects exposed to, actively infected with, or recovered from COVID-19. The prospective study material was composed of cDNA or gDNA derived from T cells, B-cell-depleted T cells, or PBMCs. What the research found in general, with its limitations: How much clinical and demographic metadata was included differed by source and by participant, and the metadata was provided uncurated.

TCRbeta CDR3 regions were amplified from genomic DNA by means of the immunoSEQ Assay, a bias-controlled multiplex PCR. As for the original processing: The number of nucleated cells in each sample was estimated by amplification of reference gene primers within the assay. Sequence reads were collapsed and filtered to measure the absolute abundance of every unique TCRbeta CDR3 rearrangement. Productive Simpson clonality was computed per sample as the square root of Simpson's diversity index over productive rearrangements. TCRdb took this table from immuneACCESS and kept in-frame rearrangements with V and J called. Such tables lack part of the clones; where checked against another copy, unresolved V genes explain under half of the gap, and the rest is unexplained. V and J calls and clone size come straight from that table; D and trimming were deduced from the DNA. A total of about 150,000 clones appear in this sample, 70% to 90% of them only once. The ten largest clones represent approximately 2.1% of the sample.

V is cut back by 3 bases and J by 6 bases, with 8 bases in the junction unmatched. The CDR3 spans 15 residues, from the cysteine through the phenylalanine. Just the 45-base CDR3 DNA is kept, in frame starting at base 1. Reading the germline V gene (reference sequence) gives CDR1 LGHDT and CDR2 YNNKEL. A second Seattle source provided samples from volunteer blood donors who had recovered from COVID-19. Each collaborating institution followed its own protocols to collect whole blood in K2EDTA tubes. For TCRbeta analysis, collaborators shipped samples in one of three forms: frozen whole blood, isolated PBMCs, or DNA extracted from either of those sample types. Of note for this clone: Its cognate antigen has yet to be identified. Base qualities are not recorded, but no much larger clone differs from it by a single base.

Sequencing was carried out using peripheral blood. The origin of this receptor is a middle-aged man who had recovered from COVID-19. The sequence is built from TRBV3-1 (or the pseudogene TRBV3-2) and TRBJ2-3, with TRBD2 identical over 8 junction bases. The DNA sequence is TGTGCCAGCAGCCATGGGACTAGGGCTGTCGATACGCAGTATTTT. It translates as CASSHGTRAVDTQYF.